One sample yielded the 2 T cell receptor beta chains listed below, sequenced in a study of blood T cell repertoires in COVID-19 (dated by TCRdb to the early 2020s). Library method: the immunoSEQ multiplex PCR assay. Sourced from immuneACCESS, this table was stored by TCRdb with only in-frame sequences that have V and J called. A share of the clones is absent; for the studies checked, an unresolved V gene accounts for under half, and the remainder has no known explanation. The sample table shows just over 350,000 clones, and roughly nine tenths are seen once. The top ten clones comprise just under 3% of the sample. The sample taken for sequencing was PBMCs or T cells enriched from blood (not recorded which). These receptors all stem from a young woman who had recovered from COVID-19.

This chain connects TRBV5-4 to TRBJ1-1, with D unresolved. V was cut by 4 bases and J by 0 bases, with 10 bases left in between. The CDR3 contains 14 residues. The germline V gene has CDR1 SGHNT and CDR2 YYREEE (reference sequence). The CDR3 nucleotides are TGTGCCAGCAGCCGATACAGAGTGAACACTGAAGCTTTCTTT. Its translation is CASSRYRVNTEAFF.

J is TRBJ2-2 and V is TRBV7-9, with 11 positions matching TRBD2. Germline CDR1 is SEHNR and CDR2 is FQNEAQ (reference sequence). The CDR3 consists of 15 residues. With V trimmed by 5 bases and J by 5 bases, 4 bases remained unmatched. The CDR3 loop reads CASSPSSGGTGELFF. The CDR3 region has the DNA TGTGCCAGCAGCCCATCTAGCGGGGGGACCGGGGAGCTGTTTTTT.